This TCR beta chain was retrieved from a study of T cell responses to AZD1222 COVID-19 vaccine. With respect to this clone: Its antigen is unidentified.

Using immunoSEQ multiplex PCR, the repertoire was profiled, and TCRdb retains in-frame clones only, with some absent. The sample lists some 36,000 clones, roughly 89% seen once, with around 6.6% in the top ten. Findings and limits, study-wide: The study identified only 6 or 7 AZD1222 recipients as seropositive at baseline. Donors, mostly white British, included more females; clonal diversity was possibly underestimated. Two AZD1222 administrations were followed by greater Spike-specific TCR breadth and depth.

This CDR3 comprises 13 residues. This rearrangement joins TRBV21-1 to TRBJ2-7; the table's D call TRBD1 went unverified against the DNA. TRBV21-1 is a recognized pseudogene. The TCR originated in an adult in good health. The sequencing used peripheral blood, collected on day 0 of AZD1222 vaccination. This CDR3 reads CASRCRGHYEQYF. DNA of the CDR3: TGTGCCAGCAGGTGCCGCGGACACTACGAGCAGTACTTC.